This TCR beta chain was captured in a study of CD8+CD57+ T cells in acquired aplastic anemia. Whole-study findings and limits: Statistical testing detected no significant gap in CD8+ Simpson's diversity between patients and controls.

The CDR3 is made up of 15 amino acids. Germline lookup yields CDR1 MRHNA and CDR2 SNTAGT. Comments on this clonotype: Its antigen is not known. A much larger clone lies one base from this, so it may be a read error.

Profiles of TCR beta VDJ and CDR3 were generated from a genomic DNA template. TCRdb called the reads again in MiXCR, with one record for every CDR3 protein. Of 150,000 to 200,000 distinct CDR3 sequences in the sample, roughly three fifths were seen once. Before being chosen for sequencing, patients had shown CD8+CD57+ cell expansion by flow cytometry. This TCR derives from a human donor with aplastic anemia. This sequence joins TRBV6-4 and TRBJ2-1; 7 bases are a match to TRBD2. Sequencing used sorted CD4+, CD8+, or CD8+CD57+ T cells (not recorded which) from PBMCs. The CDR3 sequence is CASSDGGSTSNEQSF. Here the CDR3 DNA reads TGTGCCAGCAGCGACGGCGGGAGCACATCCAATGAGCAGTCCTTC.